Listed below are T cell receptor beta chains from one sample, sequenced in a study of a mutant IDH1 vaccine in newly diagnosed glioma. The antigens these receptors bind are not known. Libraries were prepared by immunoSEQ multiplex PCR; TCRdb keeps only in-frame clonotypes and omits some of them. The table has 30,000 to 35,000 clones, roughly nine tenths seen once. Here the sequenced sample was PBMCs, taken from a glioma patient whose treatment included an IDH1 peptide vaccine. The receptors originated from a middle-aged man with glioma. The CDR3 runs from the conserved cysteine through the conserved F or W. D genes are given only for firm matches. The size field is filled for only some rows; it gives once, few, many or a size class.

D gene | clone size | J gene | V gene | CDR3 protein | CDR3 DNA
TRBD2 | - | TRBJ2-1 | TRBV6-1 | CASSVESSGSYEQFF | TGTGCCAGCAGTGTCGAATCTAGCGGGAGTTATGAGCAGTTCTTC
- | - | TRBJ1-5 | TRBV28 | CASSWGTNQPQHF | TGTGCCAGCAGTTGGGGGACCAATCAGCCCCAGCATTTT
TRBD1 | - | TRBJ2-1 | TRBV18 | CASSPSRTGGNEQFF | TGTGCCAGCTCACCATCCCGGACAGGGGGCAATGAGCAGTTCTTC
- | - | TRBJ2-1 | TRBV7-8 | CASSFEGISYNEQFF | TGTGCCAGCAGCTTTGAGGGGATCTCCTACAATGAGCAGTTCTTC
- | - | TRBJ1-2 | TRBV28 | CASTLLEGWGYTF | TGTGCCAGCACCCTTTTGGAGGGCTGGGGCTACACCTTC
- | - | TRBJ2-3 | TRBV11-3 | CASSSSTDTQYF | TGTGCCAGCAGCTCGTCGACAGATACGCAGTATTTT
- | - | TRBJ2-7 | TRBV7-2 | CASSPPRSHEQYF | TGTGCCAGCAGCCCCCCCCGGAGCCACGAGCAGTACTTC
- | - | TRBJ1-2 | TRBV6-5 | CASSLRGVYGYTF | TGTGCCAGCAGTTTAAGGGGAGTCTATGGCTACACCTTC
TRBD2 | - | TRBJ2-1 | TRBV13 | CASSLNRLAYEQFF | TGTGCCAGCAGCTTAAATCGACTAGCCTATGAGCAGTTCTTC
- | - | TRBJ2-1 | TRBV7-7 | CASSPDSYNEQFF | TGTGCCAGCAGCCCGGACAGTTACAATGAGCAGTTCTTC
TRBD2 | - | TRBJ2-7 | TRBV4-1 | CASSQATSGIALEQYF | TGCGCCAGCAGCCAAGCGACTAGCGGGATCGCCCTCGAGCAGTACTTC
- | - | TRBJ1-5 | TRBV4-3 | CASSQGTVSNQPQHF | TGCGCCAGCAGCCAAGGGACGGTAAGCAATCAGCCCCAGCATTTT
- | - | TRBJ2-1 | TRBV5-1 | CASSYSGTLEQFF | TGCGCCAGCAGCTACTCCGGGACCCTAGAGCAGTTCTTC
TRBD1 | few | TRBJ2-5 | TRBV9 | CASSTGTGGPETQYF | TGTGCCAGCAGCACGGGGACAGGGGGCCCAGAGACCCAGTACTTC
- | - | TRBJ2-5 | TRBV28 | CASSFHGTSYF | TGTGCCAGCAGTTTCCACGGAACTTCGTACTTC
- | - | TRBJ2-2 | TRBV19 | CASTPRELNTGELFF | TGTGCCAGTACACCCCGGGAACTCAACACCGGGGAGCTGTTTTTT
- | - | TRBJ2-2 | TRBV6-1 | CASSEATANTGELFF | TGTGCCAGCAGTGAAGCGACAGCGAACACCGGGGAGCTGTTTTTT
TRBD1 | - | TRBJ2-1 | TRBV7-8 | CASGLQGGYNEQFF | TGTGCCAGCGGCTTACAGGGGGGCTACAATGAGCAGTTCTTC